The T cell receptor (beta chain) described here comes from a study of blood T cell repertoires in COVID-19. Study details: The United States, Italy and Spain supplied acute and convalescent COVID-19 samples.

The CDR3 extends over 12 amino acids. CDR1 and CDR2 (germline): WSHSY, SAAADI. With 10 bases clipped from V and 5 bases from J, the junction kept 7 bases outside the gene matches. Authors' methods: For nucleated cells, counts were estimated from reference gene primer amplification. Using immunoSEQ multiplex PCR, the repertoire was profiled, and TCRdb retains in-frame clones only, with some absent. That table furnishes V, J and clone size, whereas the DNA furnished D and trimming. The table includes about 210,000 clones, about 90% detected once. The clonotype was recovered from a man younger than 45 with acute or convalescent COVID-19. The material sequenced was peripheral blood. This chain joins TRBV10-2 and TRBJ2-5; 7 nucleotides agree with TRBD1. CDR3 residues: CATADRLETQYF. CDR3 nucleotide sequence: TGCGCCACCGCGGACAGGTTGGAGACCCAGTACTTC.